This TCR beta chain was observed in a study of cytomegalovirus exposure and HLA in healthy donors. Study-level information: Early released data had about 85 million unique TCRs, all coming from HLA-typed donors.

The CDR3 is 14 residues long. Germline V gene lookup returns CDR1 SGHDT and CDR2 YYEEEE. Trimming cost V 3 bases and J 4 bases; bases outside gene matches: 3. Each donor was nominally healthy when sampled (though unrecorded immune exposures were likely). PCR employed 60 Vbeta and 13 Jbeta primers. Measured with immunoSEQ multiplex PCR; TCRdb has only the in-frame clones, and not every one. The sample yields about 160,000 clones, approximately 70% seen once. With respect to this clone: Its antigen is unidentified.

General study points: TCR beta chain V- and J-gene trimming was linked, in a later analysis, to a missense variant in DCLRE1C.

Sequenced sample: PBMCs. The genes are TRBV5-6 and TRBJ1-2; 10 bases line up with TRBD1. The clonotype comes from a man aged 35 to 55 in good health and CMV-seropositive. In DNA, the CDR3 is TGTGCCAGCAGCTCGGACAGGGGGAGCTATGGCTACACCTTC. It is translated as CASSSDRGSYGYTF.